This T cell receptor beta chain was sequenced during a study of lymphopenia after photon versus proton radiotherapy. Study findings and constraints: Better survival with proton therapy was suggested as possible, not demonstrated. Photon-treated patients lost naive T cells and TCR diversity; proton-treated stayed stable. After the lymphocyte nadir, photon-treated repertoires showed oligoclonal expansion, especially of CD8+ Temra cells. Larger post-nadir TCR diversity loss correlated inversely with survival in deceased patients.

Here immunoSEQ multiplex PCR was the method, and the copy in TCRdb shows in-frame clones only, minus some. The sample carries roughly 58,000 clones, 87% recorded once. The trim removed 2 bases at V and 8 bases at J, leaving 8 bases unmatched. The germline V gene encodes CDR1 KGHSH and CDR2 LQKENI. The CDR3 runs to 14 residues. Worth noting for this clone: No antigen is known for it.

The clonotype originates from a man at least 80 years old with esophageal cancer. The rearrangement joins TRBV18 to TRBJ1-2; TRBD1 matches at 7 bases. The input for sequencing was peripheral blood, taken from a patient treated with proton-based radiotherapy. The CDR3 protein is CASSPAEGAIGYTF. The CDR3 bases are TGTGCCAGCTCACCAGCGGAGGGGGCGATAGGCTACACCTTC.